These T cell receptor beta chains were read from a single sample in a study of CD8+CD57+ T cells in acquired aplastic anemia. TCRdb reanalysed the reads using MiXCR and keeps one entry per CDR3 protein. This table has about 190,000 distinct CDR3 sequences, less than 65% appearing once. Sequencing used sorted CD4+, CD8+, or CD8+CD57+ T cells (not recorded which) from PBMCs. The source of these receptors is a human donor in good health, serving as a control. CDR3s include the opening cysteine and the closing phenylalanine or tryptophan. D genes are given only for firm matches. Not all rows give a size; the values are once, few, many and, for expanded clones, a class.

>few|NA|TRBV20-1|TRBJ1-1
TGCAGTGCGACGACCTCAGGGACTGAAGCTTTCTTT
CSATTSGTEAFF
>NA|TRBD2|TRBV20-1|TRBJ2-7
TGCAGTGCTACGGGGGCTAGCGGGGGGCCCTACGAGCAGTACTTC
CSATGASGGPYEQYF
>NA|NA|TRBV7-2|TRBJ1-6
TGTGCCAGCAGCTCCGGGACGGTAAATTCACCCCTCCACTTT
CASSSGTVNSPLHF
>NA|NA|TRBV2|TRBJ2-7
TGTGCCAGCAGTGTGGAGCTGGGATTCTACGAGCAGTACTTC
CASSVELGFYEQYF
>many|TRBD2|TRBV5-1|TRBJ2-5
TGCGCCAGCAGCACTGCGACTAGCGGATGGGAGACCCAGTACTTC
CASSTATSGWETQYF
>NA|NA|TRBV27|TRBJ2-3
TGTGCCGGCAGTCTACCCCCCGTTCTTGGCACAGATACGCAGTATTTT
CAGSLPPVLGTDTQYF
>many|TRBD2|TRBV20-1|TRBJ2-3
TGCAGTGCTAGGGCGGCGCGGGGGACAGATACGCAGTATTTT
CSARAARGTDTQYF
>many|NA|TRBV24-1|TRBJ2-5
TGTGCCACCCAAAACCAGGGACAAGAGACCCAGTACTTC
CATQNQGQETQYF
>NA|TRBD1|TRBV25-1|TRBJ1-2
TGTGCCAGCAGTGAAGGAAACAGGGGCAGCTATGGCTACACCTTC
CASSEGNRGSYGYTF
>NA|TRBD1|TRBV4-3|TRBJ1-6
TGCGCCAGCAACCGAGGACAGGGAGACGACGTGAATAATTCACCCCTCCACTTT
CASNRGQGDDVNNSPLHF
>NA|TRBD1|TRBV6-5|TRBJ1-2
TGTGCCAGCAGCGGGACAGGGGCGGACGGCTACACCTTC
CASSGTGADGYTF
>many|TRBD1|TRBV7-2|TRBJ1-4
TGTGCCAGCAGCTTGCAGGGGGCAAATAGTGGGAAACTGTTTTTT
CASSLQGANSGKLFF
>many|TRBD1|TRBV10-3|TRBJ1-2
TGTGCCATCAGTATGGGACAGGCCCGGGGCTACACCTTC
CAISMGQARGYTF
>NA|TRBD1|TRBV29-1|TRBJ1-4
TGCAGCGTTATGGGGCAGGGGGGTGAAAAACTGTTTTTT
CSVMGQGGEKLFF
>once|NA|TRBV7-9|TRBJ1-1
TGTGCCAGCAGCTTAGACCTGAGCCGAGCTTTCTTT
CASSLDLSRAFF
>many|TRBD1|TRBV7-8|TRBJ1-5
TGTGCCAGCAGCTTAGGGGGGCAGGGGGCTTTTGGGCCCCAGCATTTT
CASSLGGQGAFGPQHF
>many|NA|TRBV24-1|TRBJ1-2
TGTGCCACCAGTGATTTGCATGGTAAAGCGGACTATGGCTACACCTTC
CATSDLHGKADYGYTF
>NA|TRBD1|TRBV14|TRBJ2-2
TGTGCCAGCAGCCAAGAGCCCCGGGACAGGGGGCTAGGGGAGCTGTTTTTT
CASSQEPRDRGLGELFF
>NA|NA|TRBV5-6|TRBJ1-5
TGTGCCAGCAGCTTCTGGGGGCATGGGAGCAATCAGCCCCAGCATTTT
CASSFWGHGSNQPQHF
>NA|TRBD1|TRBV5-6|TRBJ2-7
TGTGCCAGCAGCTTCGCAGGGGGCGAGCAGTACTTC
CASSFAGGEQYF
>many|TRBD1|TRBV2|TRBJ1-5
TGTGCCAGCAATTCACAGGGGACTCAGCCCCAGCATTTT
CASNSQGTQPQHF
>NA|TRBD1|TRBV29-1|TRBJ1-6
TGCAGCGTCCTCTGGACAGGGGGAAATAATTCACCCCTCCACTTT
CSVLWTGGNNSPLHF
>NA|NA|TRBV7-8|TRBJ1-1
TGTGCCAGCAGTCGGACGGAGAACACTGAAGCTTTCTTT
CASSRTENTEAFF
>once|NA|TRBV9|TRBJ2-2
TGTGCCAGCAGCGTAGCCCTCTCCACCGGGGAGCTGTTTTTT
CASSVALSTGELFF
>NA|TRBD1|TRBV10-3|TRBJ1-1
TGTGCCATCAGGAGGACAGGGGCGAACACTGAAGCTTTCTTT
CAIRRTGANTEAFF
>NA|TRBD1|TRBV5-1|TRBJ2-7
TGCGCCAGCAGCCCATTCCTGGACAGGGACGAGCAGTACTTC
CASSPFLDRDEQYF
>NA|NA|TRBV29-1|TRBJ2-3
TGCAGCGTTGAAGGAACCTACACAGATACGCAGTATTTT
CSVEGTYTDTQYF
>few|TRBD1|TRBV29-1|TRBJ2-2
TGCAGCGTGGGACAGGGGTACACCGGGGAGCTGTTTTTT
CSVGQGYTGELFF